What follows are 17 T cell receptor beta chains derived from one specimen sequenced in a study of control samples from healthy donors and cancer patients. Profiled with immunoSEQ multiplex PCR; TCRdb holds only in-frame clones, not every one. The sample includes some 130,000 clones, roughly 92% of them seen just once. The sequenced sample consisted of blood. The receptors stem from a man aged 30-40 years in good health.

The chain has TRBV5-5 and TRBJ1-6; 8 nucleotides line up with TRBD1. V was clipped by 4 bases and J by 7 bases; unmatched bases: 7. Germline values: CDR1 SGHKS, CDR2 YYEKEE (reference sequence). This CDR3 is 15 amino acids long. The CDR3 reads CASSLSGQVNSPLHF. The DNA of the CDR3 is TGTGCCAGCAGCCTGTCGGGACAGGTGAATTCACCCCTCCACTTT.

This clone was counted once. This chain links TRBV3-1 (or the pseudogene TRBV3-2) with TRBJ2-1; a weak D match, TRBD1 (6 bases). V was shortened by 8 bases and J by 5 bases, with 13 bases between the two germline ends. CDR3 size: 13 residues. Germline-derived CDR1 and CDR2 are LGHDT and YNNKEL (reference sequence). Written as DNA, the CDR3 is TGTGCCAGCGCTTCCAGGGGAGACAATGAGCAGTTCTTC. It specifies CASASRGDNEQFF.

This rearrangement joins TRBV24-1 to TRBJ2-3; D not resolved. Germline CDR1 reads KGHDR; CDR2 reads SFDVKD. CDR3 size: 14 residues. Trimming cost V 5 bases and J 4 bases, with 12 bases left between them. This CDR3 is CATSARTGADTQYF. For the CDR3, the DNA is TGTGCCACCAGTGCAAGAACTGGGGCAGATACGCAGTATTTT.

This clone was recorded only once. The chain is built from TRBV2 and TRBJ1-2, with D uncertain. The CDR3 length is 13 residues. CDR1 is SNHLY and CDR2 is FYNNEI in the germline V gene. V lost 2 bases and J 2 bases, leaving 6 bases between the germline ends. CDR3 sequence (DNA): TGTGCCAGCAGTGAAACAATGAACTATGGCTACACCTTC. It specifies CASSETMNYGYTF.

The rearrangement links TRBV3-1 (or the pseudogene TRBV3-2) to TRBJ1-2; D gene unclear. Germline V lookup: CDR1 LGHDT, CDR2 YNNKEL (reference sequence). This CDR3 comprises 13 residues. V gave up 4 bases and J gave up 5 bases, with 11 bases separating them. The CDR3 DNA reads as TGTGCCAGCAGCCCTGAGGGAGGGTATGGCTACACCTTC. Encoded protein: CASSPEGGYGYTF.

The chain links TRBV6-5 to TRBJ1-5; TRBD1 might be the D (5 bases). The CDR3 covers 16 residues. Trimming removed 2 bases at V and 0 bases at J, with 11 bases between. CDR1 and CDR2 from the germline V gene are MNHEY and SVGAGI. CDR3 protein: CASSYGAANSNQPQHF. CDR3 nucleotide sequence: TGTGCCAGCAGTTACGGGGCAGCTAATAGCAATCAGCCCCAGCATTTT.

The CDR3 nucleotides read TGTGCCAGCAAGGCTGTGACTAGCTTTCACGAGCAGTACTTC. This translates into CASKAVTSFHEQYF. The chain carries TRBV28 and TRBJ2-7, with 7 bases lining up with TRBD2. The junction had 11 bases not matched to a gene; V was cut back by 7 bases and J by 5 bases. There are 14 residues in the CDR3. Germline V gives CDR1 MDHEN, CDR2 SYDVKM.

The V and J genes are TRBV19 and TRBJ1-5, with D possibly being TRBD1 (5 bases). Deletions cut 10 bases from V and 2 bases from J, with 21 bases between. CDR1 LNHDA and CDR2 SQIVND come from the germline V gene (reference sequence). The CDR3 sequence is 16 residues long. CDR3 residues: CATNAWSGLGNQPQHF. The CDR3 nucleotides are TGTGCCACCAACGCCTGGTCAGGGCTGGGCAATCAGCCCCAGCATTTT.

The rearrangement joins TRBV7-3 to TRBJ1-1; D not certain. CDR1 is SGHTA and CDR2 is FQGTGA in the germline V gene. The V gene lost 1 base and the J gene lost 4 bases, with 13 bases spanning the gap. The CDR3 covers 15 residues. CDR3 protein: CASSLIGPGATEAFF. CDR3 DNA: TGTGCCAGCAGCTTAATTGGTCCGGGAGCCACTGAAGCTTTCTTT. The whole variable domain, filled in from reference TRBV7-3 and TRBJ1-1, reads GAGVSQTPSNKVTEKGKYVELRCDPISGHTALYWYRQSLGQGPEFLIYFQGTGAADDSGLPNDRFFAVRPEGSVSTLKIQRTERGDSAVYLCASSLIGPGATEAFFGQGTRLTVV.

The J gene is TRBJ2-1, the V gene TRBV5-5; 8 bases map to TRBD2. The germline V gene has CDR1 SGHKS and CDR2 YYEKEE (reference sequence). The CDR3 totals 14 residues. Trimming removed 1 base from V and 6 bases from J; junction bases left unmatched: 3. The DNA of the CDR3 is TGTGCCAGCAGCTTGACTAGCGGACTCAATGAGCAGTTCTTC. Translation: CASSLTSGLNEQFF.

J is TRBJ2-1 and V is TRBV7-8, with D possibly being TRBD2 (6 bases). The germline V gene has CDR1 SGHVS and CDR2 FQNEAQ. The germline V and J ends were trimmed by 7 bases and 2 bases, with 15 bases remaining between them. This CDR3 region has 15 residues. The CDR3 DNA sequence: TGTGCCAGCACCCTAAACGCGGGACCCTACAATGAGCAGTTCTTC. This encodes CASTLNAGPYNEQFF. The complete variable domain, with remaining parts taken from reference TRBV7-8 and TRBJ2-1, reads GAGVSQSPRYKVAKRGQDVALRCDPISGHVSLFWYQQALGQGPEFLTYFQNEAQLDKSGLPSDRFFAERPEGSVSTLKIQRTQQEDSAVYLCASTLNAGPYNEQFFGPGTRLTVL.

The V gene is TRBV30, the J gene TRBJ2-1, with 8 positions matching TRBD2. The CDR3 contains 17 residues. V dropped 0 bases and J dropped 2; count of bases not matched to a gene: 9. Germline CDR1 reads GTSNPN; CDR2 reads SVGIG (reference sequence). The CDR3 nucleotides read TGTGCCTGGAGTGTATATAGCGGGGCCCCCACCTACAATGAGCAGTTCTTC. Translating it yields CAWSVYSGAPTYNEQFF.

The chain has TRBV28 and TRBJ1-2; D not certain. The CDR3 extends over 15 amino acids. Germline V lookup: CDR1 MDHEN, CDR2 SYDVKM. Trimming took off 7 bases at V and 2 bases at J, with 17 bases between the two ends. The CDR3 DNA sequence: TGTGCCAGCACCTTACCCCCGCGAGCAAACTATGGCTACACCTTC. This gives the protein CASTLPPRANYGYTF.

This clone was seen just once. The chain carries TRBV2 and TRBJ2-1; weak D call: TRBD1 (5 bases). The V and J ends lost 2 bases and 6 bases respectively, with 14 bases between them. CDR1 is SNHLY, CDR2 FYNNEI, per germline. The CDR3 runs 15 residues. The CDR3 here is CASSEQTTGFNEQFF. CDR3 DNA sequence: TGTGCCAGCAGTGAACAAACTACAGGTTTCAATGAGCAGTTCTTC.

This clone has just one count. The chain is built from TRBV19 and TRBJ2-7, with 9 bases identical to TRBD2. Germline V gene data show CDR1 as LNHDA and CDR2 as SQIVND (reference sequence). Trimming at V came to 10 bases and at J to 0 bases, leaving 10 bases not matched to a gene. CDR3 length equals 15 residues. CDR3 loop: CATNTGLARSYEQYF. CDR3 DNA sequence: TGTGCCACTAATACCGGACTAGCGCGCTCCTACGAGCAGTACTTC. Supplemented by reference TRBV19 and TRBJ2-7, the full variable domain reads DGGITQSPKYLFRKEGQNVTLSCEQNLNHDAMYWYRQDPGQGLRLIYYSQIVNDFQKGDIAEGYSVSREKKESFPLTVTSAQKNPTAFYLCATNTGLARSYEQYFGPGTRLTVT.

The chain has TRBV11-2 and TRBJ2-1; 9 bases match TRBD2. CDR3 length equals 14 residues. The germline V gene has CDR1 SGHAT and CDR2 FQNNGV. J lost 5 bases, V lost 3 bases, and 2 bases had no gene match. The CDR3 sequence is CASSFLAGDNEQFF. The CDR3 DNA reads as TGTGCCAGCAGCTTTTTAGCGGGAGACAATGAGCAGTTCTTC.

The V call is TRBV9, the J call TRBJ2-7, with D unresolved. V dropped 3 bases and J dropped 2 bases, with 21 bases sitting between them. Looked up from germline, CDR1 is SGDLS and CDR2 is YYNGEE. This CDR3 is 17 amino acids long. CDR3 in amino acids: CASSAVETVLTPYEQYF. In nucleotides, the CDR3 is TGTGCCAGCAGCGCCGTGGAGACGGTGCTCACCCCCTACGAGCAGTACTTC.